Below are 27 T cell receptor beta chains sequenced from a single sample in a study of glioma-infiltrating T cells. TCR alpha and beta CDR3 regions were amplified from RNA using iRepertoire nested multiplex PCR. TCRdb ran MiXCR on the multiplex PCR reads and lists one entry per CDR3 protein. The sample shows 100,000 to 150,000 distinct CDR3 sequences, 20% to 25% of them seen only once. The sequenced sample consisted of glioma tissue, nonneoplastic brain tissue, or PBMCs (not recorded which). The source is a human donor with low-grade glioma or glioblastoma, undergoing nonglioma brain surgery, or in good health (not recorded which).

This clonotype has only a few counts. The chain employs TRBV20-1 and TRBJ1-5; the D is unclear. V lost 3 bases, J lost 0 bases, and 12 bases lay in between. The CDR3 length is 15 residues. Germline CDR1 DFQATT, CDR2 SNEGSKA (reference sequence). CDR3 nucleotide sequence: TGCAGTGCTAGCCGGGCGACGGATAGCAATCAGCCCCAGCATTTT. Translating it yields CSASRATDSNQPQHF.

A remark on this clonotype: A single base separates this from a much larger clone, so it may be a read error. The gene calls are TRBV20-1 and TRBJ1-5, with D unclear. This CDR3 has 15 amino acids. Germline assignment: CDR1 DFQATT and CDR2 SNEGSKA (reference sequence). V was shortened by 1 base and J by 0 bases, with 10 bases between the two germline ends. The CDR3 region has the DNA TGCAGTGCTAGAGTGGCAGGAGATAGCAATCAGCCCCAGCATTTT. This translates into CSARVAGDSNQPQHF.

This clonotype showed up just a few times. This chain joins TRBV5-4 and TRBJ2-7; D assignment may be TRBD1 or TRBD2 (5 bases each). Between the trimmed V and J ends, which lost 0 bases and 4 bases, there was a span of 14 bases. Per germline, CDR1 SGHNT and CDR2 YYREEE (reference sequence). This CDR3 has 15 residues. The CDR3 spells CASSLGPPGQYEQYV. CDR3 sequence (DNA): TGTGCCAGCAGCTTGGGGCCGCCGGGGCAATACGAGCAGTACGTC.

The chain is built from TRBV4-1 and TRBJ2-1; D possibly corresponds to TRBD2 (6 bases). This CDR3 has 16 residues. The V gene's germline CDR1 is MGHRA and CDR2 YSYEKL. V was clipped by 3 bases and J by 2 bases, with 14 bases between them. The CDR3 nucleotides are TGCGCCAGCAGCCAGGGGTTCGGGGGAACCTACAATGAGCAGTTCTTC. It codes for CASSQGFGGTYNEQFF.

This clonotype has a count of ten or more. As DNA, the CDR3 is TGTGCCAGCAGCCCCGGTTGGACGGCCGCAGTGGAGACCCAGTACTTC. Its translation is CASSPGWTAAVETQYF. The chain combines TRBV7-9 with TRBJ2-5, with no clear D. Germline CDR1 is SEHNR and CDR2 is FQNEAQ (reference sequence). The V end lost 5 bases, the J end lost 5 bases, and 21 bases lay between the germline ends. The CDR3 runs 16 residues.

This clonotype appeared many times. V gene TRBV29-1 combines with J gene TRBJ1-1, with D hard to call. The CDR3 is 11 residues long. Trimming removed 3 bases from V and 4 bases from J, with 6 bases in between. Germline-derived CDR1 and CDR2 are SQVTM and ANQGSEA. The CDR3 DNA sequence: TGCAGCGTTGATGATGGCACTGAAGCTTTCTTT. Its translation is CSVDDGTEAFF.

This clonotype appeared many times. CDR3 coding DNA: TGCAGTGCTGGCGACAGCGCTGAAGCTTTCTTT. This codes for CSAGDSAEAFF. V and J are TRBV20-1 and TRBJ1-1, with D perhaps matching TRBD1 (5 bases). The germline CDR1 and CDR2 sequences are DFQATT and SNEGSKA (reference sequence). V lost 5 bases to trimming and J lost 6 bases, with 10 bases between them. The CDR3 sequence is 11 residues long.

This clonotype was seen more than once but under ten times. The gene calls are TRBV28 and TRBJ1-3; tentatively, D is TRBD1 (5 bases). The CDR3 contains 16 residues. V was cut by 5 bases and J by 0 bases, with 14 bases left in between. From germline, CDR1 is MDHEN and CDR2 SYDVKM. The CDR3 spells CASSPPGGSSGNTIYF. The CDR3 nucleotides are TGTGCCAGCAGTCCCCCTGGGGGTTCCTCTGGAAACACCATATATTTT.

This clonotype was observed a few times. The gene calls are TRBV5-1 and TRBJ2-1; 11 nucleotides agree with TRBD2. Germline CDR1 and CDR2: SGHRS and YFSETQ. The V gene end was trimmed by 6 bases and the J gene end by 2 bases; junction bases not matched to a gene: 4. This CDR3 spans 15 amino acids. In nucleotides, the CDR3 is TGCGCCAGCACCCGACTAGCGGGGACCTACAATGAGCAGTTCTTC. Its translation is CASTRLAGTYNEQFF. The whole variable domain, filled in from reference TRBV5-1 and TRBJ2-1, reads KAGVTQTPRYLIKTRGQQVTLSCSPISGHRSVSWYQQTPGQGLQFLFEYFSETQRNKGNFPGRFSGRQFSNSRSEMNVSTLELGDSALYLCASTRLAGTYNEQFFGPGTRLTVL.

As to this clonotype: Possible read error: a much larger clone is one base away. V usage is TRBV11-2 and J usage is TRBJ1-6; D not certain. The CDR3 spans 16 residues. V was shortened by 6 bases and J by 8 bases, with 20 bases between the two germline ends. The V gene's germline CDR1 is SGHAT and CDR2 FQNNGV. The CDR3 DNA follows: TGTGCCAGCAGATCCCTGAGAGGGAGGACCGATTCACCCCTCCACTTT. Translating it yields CASRSLRGRTDSPLHF.

V and J are TRBV6-6 and TRBJ2-7; TRBD2 is a possible D gene (6 bases). Trimming shortened V by 6 bases and J by 3 bases, and 18 bases separated the two germline ends. The CDR3 covers 15 residues. From germline, CDR1 is MNHNY and CDR2 SVGAGI (reference sequence). Written as DNA, the CDR3 is TGTGCCAGCAGGTGGACTAACACCGGGGACTACGAGCAGTACGTC. Its translation: CASRWTNTGDYEQYV.

There are many counts of this clonotype. V gene TRBV25-1 combines with J gene TRBJ1-2, with TRBD1 identical over 8 bases. Germline lookup yields CDR1 MGHDK and CDR2 SYGVNS. CDR3 length: 14 residues. The trim removed 5 bases at V and 6 bases at J, leaving 8 bases unmatched. As DNA, the CDR3 is TGTGCCAGCAGTTATGGCGGACAGGGCGATGGCTACACCTTC. Its protein product is CASSYGGQGDGYTF.

The chain joins TRBV20-1 to TRBJ2-2; no reliable D call. V was clipped by 1 base and J by 0 bases, with 9 bases between them. Germline V gene sequence: CDR1 DFQATT, CDR2 SNEGSKA (reference sequence). The CDR3 covers 15 residues. As DNA, the CDR3 is TGCAGTGCTAGAGCGACCCTAGCGAACACCGGGGAGCTGTTTTTT. Encoded protein: CSARATLANTGELFF.

This rearrangement joins TRBV19 to TRBJ1-2; possibly TRBD1 for D (5 bases). Germline V gives CDR1 LNHDA, CDR2 SQIVND (reference sequence). The CDR3 spans 14 residues. V shed 4 bases and J shed 4 bases, with 13 bases lying between them. This chain's CDR3 is CASSSSTGPYGYTF. Written as DNA, the CDR3 is TGTGCCAGTAGTAGCTCGACGGGGCCCTATGGCTACACCTTC.

This clonotype was observed at least ten times. This chain joins TRBV6-1 and TRBJ1-1; D might be TRBD1 (6 bases). Germline V gene data show CDR1 as MNHNS and CDR2 as SASEGT. The CDR3 is made up of 14 amino acids. Trimming removed 6 bases from V and 0 bases from J, with 11 bases in between. The CDR3 loop is CASRTGHMNTEAFF. In nucleotides, the CDR3 is TGTGCCAGCAGGACGGGACACATGAACACTGAAGCTTTCTTT.

The chain recombines TRBV12-3 or TRBV12-4 with TRBJ1-1; a weak D match, TRBD1 (6 bases). This CDR3 has 14 residues. The V and J ends lost 6 bases and 7 bases respectively, with 18 bases between them. The CDR3 spells CASSPLWGTREAFF. CDR3 DNA sequence: TGTGCCAGCAGCCCCCTCTGGGGGACACGTGAAGCTTTCTTT.

This clonotype was counted ten times or more. The V call is TRBV6-1, the J call TRBJ2-5; no reliable D call. Germline CDR1 MNHNS, CDR2 SASEGT. V dropped 5 bases and J dropped 5 bases, with 12 bases sitting between them. The CDR3 runs 13 residues. CDR3 bases: TGTGCCAGCAGTCGACCGCAAACGGAGACCCAGTACTTC. Translation gives CASSRPQTETQYF.

The rearrangement uses TRBV18 and TRBJ1-1, with 7 nucleotides matching TRBD1. After removal of 5 bases from V and 3 bases from J, the junction contained 6 bases not matched to a gene. This CDR3 region has 14 residues. The germline V gene has CDR1 KGHSH and CDR2 LQKENI. CDR3 nucleotide sequence: TGTGCCAGCTCATCCCTACAGGGGTACACTGAAGCTTTCTTT. Its translation is CASSSLQGYTEAFF.

The chain employs TRBV7-8 and TRBJ1-1; D not resolved. CDR3 length equals 14 residues. Per the germline V gene, CDR1 is SGHVS and CDR2 is FQNEAQ. V was cut by 5 bases and J by 6 bases, with 16 bases left in between. The CDR3 loop is CASSPDLPGAEAFF. The CDR3 DNA sequence: TGTGCCAGCAGCCCGGACCTCCCAGGCGCTGAAGCTTTCTTT.

This clonotype was recorded at least ten times. The chain has TRBV6-1 and TRBJ2-5, with TRBD2 matching 10 bases. Germline CDR1 is MNHNS and CDR2 is SASEGT. The CDR3 covers 14 residues. The junction had 7 bases not matched to a gene; V was cut back by 7 bases and J by 5 bases. CDR3 residues: CASKGAGGMETQYF. CDR3 DNA: TGTGCCAGCAAGGGAGCGGGGGGGATGGAGACCCAGTACTTC.

This clonotype was seen many times. The gene calls are TRBV7-9 and TRBJ2-7, with D possibly being TRBD2 (6 bases). The V gene's germline CDR1 is SEHNR and CDR2 FQNEAQ (reference sequence). The V gene lost 0 bases and the J gene lost 1 base, with 10 bases spanning the gap. CDR3 size: 15 residues. The CDR3 bases are TGTGCCAGCAGCTTAGCCTCCGGGGGATCCTACGAGCAGTACGTC. Protein sequence: CASSLASGGSYEQYV.

The chain carries TRBV20-1 and TRBJ1-4; D ambiguous. Germline V CDR1 and CDR2: DFQATT, SNEGSKA (reference sequence). V was cut by 5 bases and J by 8 bases, with 24 bases left in between. This CDR3 is built from 16 residues. The CDR3 reads CSAFFRASAGEEKLFF. The CDR3 nucleotides read TGCAGTGCTTTTTTTCGGGCCTCAGCAGGAGAAGAAAAACTGTTTTTT.

This clonotype showed up just a few times. The CDR3 nucleotides are TGTGCCAGCAGCTCAGGTGGGGCGCGGATTGCTGAAGCTTTCTTT. It is translated as CASSSGGARIAEAFF. V is TRBV7-3 and J is TRBJ1-1; tentatively, D is TRBD1 (5 bases). Trimming shortened V by 4 bases and J by 6 bases, and 18 bases separated the two germline ends. In germline, CDR1 is SGHTA, CDR2 FQGTGA. The CDR3 extends over 15 amino acids.

The genes are TRBV28 and TRBJ1-1; D possibly corresponds to TRBD1 (5 bases). This CDR3 has 12 amino acids. Germline assignment: CDR1 MDHEN and CDR2 SYDVKM. The V gene lost 6 bases and the J gene lost 5 bases, with 10 bases spanning the gap. CDR3 sequence: CASRWGGTEAFF. The CDR3 bases are TGTGCCAGCAGGTGGGGGGGTACTGAAGCTTTCTTT.

The J gene is TRBJ1-2, the V gene TRBV20-1; D might be TRBD1 (5 bases). Trimming took off 6 bases at V and 3 bases at J, with 11 bases between the two ends. The CDR3 has 12 amino acids. Germline V gene lookup returns CDR1 DFQATT and CDR2 SNEGSKA (reference sequence). CDR3 sequence reads: CSAMEGDYGYTF. CDR3 DNA sequence: TGCAGTGCCATGGAAGGGGACTATGGCTACACCTTC.

This clonotype was observed at least ten times. This rearrangement joins TRBV4-1 to TRBJ2-2, with 15 bases lining up with TRBD2. This CDR3 is built from 19 residues. The V gene's germline CDR1 is MGHRA and CDR2 YSYEKL. The V segment lost 1 base and the J segment 4 bases; nucleotides outside the gene matches: 7. The DNA of the CDR3 is TGCGCCAGCAGCCAAGGCGGACTAGCGGGGGGGCCGAGCACCGGGGAGCTGTTTTTT. Protein sequence: CASSQGGLAGGPSTGELFF.

Concerning this clonotype itself: This may arise from a read error, as a much more abundant clone is one base away. The V call is TRBV27, the J call TRBJ2-1, with D tentatively TRBD1 (6 bases). The length of the CDR3 is 16 residues. Germline loops: CDR1 MNHEY, CDR2 SMNVEV (reference sequence). CDR3 bases: TGTGCCAGCACCTTAAACCCGGACAGCTCCTACAATGAGCAGTCCTTC. It specifies CASTLNPDSSYNEQSF.